These 23 T cell receptor beta chains were all obtained from the same sample, sequenced in a study of T cell responses to AZD1222 COVID-19 vaccine. Measured with immunoSEQ multiplex PCR; TCRdb has only the in-frame clones, and not every one. The sample holds some 120,000 clones, approximately 90% seen once. The sequencing used peripheral blood, collected 28 days after the second dose of the MenACWY control vaccine. These receptors all come from an adult who received the MenACWY meningococcal vaccine as a control.

The chain joins TRBV5-1 to TRBJ2-1; TRBD2 aligns across 8 bases. After removal of 4 bases from V and 0 bases from J, the junction contained 9 bases not matched to a gene. The CDR3 runs to 17 residues. CDR1 is SGHRS and CDR2 is YFSETQ in the germline V gene. As DNA, the CDR3 is TGCGCCAGCAGCCAATTAAGCGGGAGTGACTCCTACAATGAGCAGTTCTTC. Translated, it gives CASSQLSGSDSYNEQFF.

V gene TRBV27 combines with J gene TRBJ2-5; 12 nucleotides line up with TRBD2. Germline V lookup: CDR1 MNHEY, CDR2 SMNVEV (reference sequence). The CDR3 totals 16 residues. V gave up 3 bases and J gave up 3 bases; unmatched junction bases: 5. CDR3 DNA sequence: TGTGCCAGCAGTTTTAAACTAGCGGGAGGCAAAGAGACCCAGTACTTC. Its translation is CASSFKLAGGKETQYF.

This clone was seen just once. The chain carries TRBV4-1 and TRBJ1-5; 7 bases match TRBD1. In germline, CDR1 is MGHRA, CDR2 YSYEKL. The junction had 9 bases not matched to a gene; V was cut back by 5 bases and J by 2 bases. The CDR3 has 16 residues. The CDR3 DNA reads TGCGCCAGCAGCAAATACGGGACAGATGGCAATCAGCCCCAGCATTTT. Protein sequence: CASSKYGTDGNQPQHF.

J is TRBJ1-2 and V is TRBV2, with no clear D. Germline CDR1 reads SNHLY; CDR2 reads FYNNEI. This CDR3 spans 13 amino acids. V was shortened by 6 bases and J by 3 bases, with 11 bases between the two germline ends. This chain's CDR3 is CASRDQNYYGYTF. The CDR3 DNA reads as TGTGCCAGCAGGGATCAGAACTACTATGGCTACACCTTC.

The V and J genes are TRBV11-3 and TRBJ1-1, with D unclear. This CDR3 has 13 amino acids. Germline V CDR1 and CDR2: SGHNT, YENEEA. The V end lost 3 bases, the J end lost 2 bases, and 7 bases lay between the germline ends. DNA for the CDR3: TGTGCCAGCAGCTTCGGACGTAACACTGAAGCTTTCTTT. It is translated as CASSFGRNTEAFF.

V is TRBV6-5 and J is TRBJ2-2; no firm D call. The CDR3 runs to 15 residues. CDR1 MNHEY and CDR2 SVGAGI come from the germline V gene. The V end was cut by 6 bases, the J end by 4 bases, with 15 bases between. The CDR3 here is CASRPPGSITGELFF. Here the CDR3 DNA reads TGTGCCAGCAGACCCCCAGGCTCGATCACCGGGGAGCTGTTTTTT.

J is TRBJ2-7 and V is TRBV5-1; D ambiguous. Trimming shortened V by 4 bases and J by 2 bases, and 13 bases separated the two germline ends. Germline CDR1 reads SGHRS; CDR2 reads YFSETQ. CDR3 size: 14 residues. CDR3 bases: TGCGCCAGCAGCCCCTCCCCAGGACCCTACGAGCAGTACGTC. Protein: CASSPSPGPYEQYV.

This chain links TRBV23-1 with TRBJ2-7, with 8 bases identical to TRBD2. TRBV23-1 belongs to the ORF category, with a function that is uncertain. V trimming: 4 bases; J trimming: 4 bases; junction bases outside the gene matches: 9. The CDR3 spans 15 residues. DNA for the CDR3: TGCGCCAGCAGTCTCGGGGTAGCGGGGCAATACGAGCAGTACGTC. This encodes CASSLGVAGQYEQYV.

The chain links TRBV18 to TRBJ2-3, with D unresolved. The CDR3 covers 14 residues. V was cut by 9 bases and J by 2 bases, with 15 bases left in between. Germline assignment: CDR1 KGHSH and CDR2 LQKENI. CDR3 in DNA: TGTGCCAGTTCTTTAGTCCCAGCCACAGATACGCAGTATTTT. Translating gives CASSLVPATDTQYF. Combining the CDR3 with reference TRBV18 and TRBJ2-3 gives the whole variable domain NAGVMQNPRHLVRRRGQEARLRCSPMKGHSHVYWYRQLPEEGLKFMVYLQKENIIDESGMPKERFSAEFPKEGPSILRIQQVVRGDSAAYFCASSLVPATDTQYFGPGTRLTVL.

This chain joins TRBV28 and TRBJ2-1, with D tentatively TRBD1 (7 bases). The CDR3 spans 16 residues. Trimming stripped 5 bases from V and 5 bases from J, with 19 bases between. Germline CDR1 and CDR2: MDHEN and SYDVKM. The CDR3 spells CASSPTPTGRHNEQFF. The CDR3 nucleotides are TGTGCCAGCAGTCCGACCCCGACAGGGAGGCACAATGAGCAGTTCTTC.

The V call is TRBV4-1, the J call TRBJ2-7, with 7 bases lining up with TRBD1. J was trimmed by 2 bases and V by 3 bases; bases with no gene match: 7. The CDR3 totals 15 residues. The germline V gene has CDR1 MGHRA and CDR2 YSYEKL. The CDR3 reads CASSHFWQGAYEQYF. The CDR3 DNA follows: TGCGCCAGCAGCCATTTTTGGCAGGGGGCCTACGAGCAGTACTTC.

V and J are TRBV19 and TRBJ2-6; 7 nucleotides match TRBD1. The germline V gene encodes CDR1 LNHDA and CDR2 SQIVND (reference sequence). The junction had 0 bases not matched to a gene; V was cut back by 1 base and J by 3 bases. This CDR3 comprises 15 residues. The CDR3 spells CASSIGQGGANVLTF. DNA of the CDR3: TGTGCCAGTAGTATAGGACAGGGTGGGGCCAACGTCCTGACTTTC.

There are a few counts of this clone. This chain joins TRBV9 and TRBJ1-2; D uncertain. CDR1 is SGDLS and CDR2 is YYNGEE in the germline V gene. Trimming left V 2 bases short and J 5 bases short, with 10 bases between. The CDR3 extends over 13 amino acids. DNA for the CDR3: TGTGCCAGCAGCGTTGGTGAACCGTATGGCTACACCTTC. This sequence encodes CASSVGEPYGYTF.

The chain joins TRBV15 to TRBJ2-7, with a tentative D call TRBD1 (6 bases). Germline CDR1 LNHNV, CDR2 YYDKDF (reference sequence). There are 16 residues in the CDR3. The V and J ends lost 0 bases and 4 bases respectively, with 16 bases between them. In nucleotides, the CDR3 is TGTGCCACCAGCAGAGATCTAGGACAGACCAGGTACGAGCAGTACTTC. Residues: CATSRDLGQTRYEQYF.

V usage is TRBV28 and J usage is TRBJ2-1; 8 nucleotides agree with TRBD1. V shed 5 bases, J shed 6 bases, and the junction held 9 bases outside the gene matches. Germline CDR1 is MDHEN and CDR2 is SYDVKM. The CDR3 runs 15 residues. The CDR3 nucleotides are TGTGCCAGCAGTACCCAGGGGGCCAAATTCAATGAGCAGTTCTTC. It codes for CASSTQGAKFNEQFF.

The rearrangement links TRBV7-8 to TRBJ1-1; TRBD1 matches 8 bases. J lost 3 bases, V lost 5 bases, and 5 bases had no gene match. The CDR3 is made up of 14 amino acids. Germline assignment: CDR1 SGHVS and CDR2 FQNEAQ. CDR3 in amino acids: CASSDRQGYTEAFF. The CDR3 DNA follows: TGTGCCAGCAGCGACAGACAGGGGTACACTGAAGCTTTCTTT.

The chain is built from TRBV23-1 and TRBJ1-6; D perhaps matches TRBD1 (6 bases). TRBV23-1 is marked as an open reading frame, function uncertain. Trimming cost V 6 bases and J 6 bases, with 12 bases left between them. The CDR3 runs 14 residues. The CDR3 sequence: CASSGGTINSPLHF. The CDR3 region has the DNA TGCGCCAGCAGCGGGGGCACAATTAATTCACCCCTCCACTTT.

The chain links TRBV15 to TRBJ1-2, with D unresolved. Germline CDR1 is LNHNV and CDR2 is YYDKDF (reference sequence). V lost 1 base, J lost 5 bases, and 5 bases lay in between. CDR3 length: 12 amino acids. The CDR3 here is CATSRVAYGYTF. Here the CDR3 DNA reads TGTGCCACCAGCAGAGTTGCTTATGGCTACACCTTC.

This chain links TRBV13 with TRBJ2-1; D is possibly TRBD1 (5 bases). From germline, CDR1 is PRHDT and CDR2 FYEKMQ (reference sequence). This CDR3 spans 15 amino acids. The V end was cut by 4 bases, the J end by 7 bases, with 17 bases between. Written as DNA, the CDR3 is TGTGCCAGCAGCTCTGACAGAAAGATAGAGAATGAGCAGTTCTTC. Translating gives CASSSDRKIENEQFF.

In this sample, this clone turned up a few times. The chain is built from TRBV28 and TRBJ1-1; D is possibly TRBD1 (5 bases). Trimming left V 9 bases short and J 5 bases short, with 19 bases between. The germline gives CDR1 MDHEN, CDR2 SYDVKM. This CDR3 contains 14 residues. The CDR3 DNA reads TGTGCCAGTCTCAGGGATTGGGGGAGGACTGAAGCTTTCTTT. As protein: CASLRDWGRTEAFF.

V is TRBV11-2 and J is TRBJ2-7; D not certain. Germline V gene data show CDR1 as SGHAT and CDR2 as FQNNGV. The V gene lost 4 bases and the J gene lost 3 bases, with 10 bases spanning the gap. The length of the CDR3 is 13 residues. The CDR3 bases are TGTGCCAGCAGCTCCGCGAGAGTCTACGAGCAGTACGTC. This translates into CASSSARVYEQYV.

This chain connects TRBV5-6 to TRBJ2-7; the match to TRBD2 covers 11 bases. The germline gives CDR1 SGHDT, CDR2 YYEEEE. The CDR3 length is 15 residues. The junction had 5 bases not matched to a gene; V was cut back by 0 bases and J by 6 bases. CDR3 sequence: CASSLATSGSIEQYF. Written as DNA, the CDR3 is TGTGCCAGCAGCTTGGCCACTAGCGGGAGTATCGAGCAGTACTTC.

The chain couples TRBV7-6 to TRBJ2-1; D is undetermined. Trimming removed 1 base from V and 0 bases from J, with 19 bases in between. In germline, CDR1 is SGHVS, CDR2 FNYEAQ. This CDR3 has 19 residues. The DNA of the CDR3 is TGTGCCAGCAGCTTAGAGTTTTACCTAGAGGTTAGCTCCTACAATGAGCAGTTCTTC. Its translation: CASSLEFYLEVSSYNEQFF.